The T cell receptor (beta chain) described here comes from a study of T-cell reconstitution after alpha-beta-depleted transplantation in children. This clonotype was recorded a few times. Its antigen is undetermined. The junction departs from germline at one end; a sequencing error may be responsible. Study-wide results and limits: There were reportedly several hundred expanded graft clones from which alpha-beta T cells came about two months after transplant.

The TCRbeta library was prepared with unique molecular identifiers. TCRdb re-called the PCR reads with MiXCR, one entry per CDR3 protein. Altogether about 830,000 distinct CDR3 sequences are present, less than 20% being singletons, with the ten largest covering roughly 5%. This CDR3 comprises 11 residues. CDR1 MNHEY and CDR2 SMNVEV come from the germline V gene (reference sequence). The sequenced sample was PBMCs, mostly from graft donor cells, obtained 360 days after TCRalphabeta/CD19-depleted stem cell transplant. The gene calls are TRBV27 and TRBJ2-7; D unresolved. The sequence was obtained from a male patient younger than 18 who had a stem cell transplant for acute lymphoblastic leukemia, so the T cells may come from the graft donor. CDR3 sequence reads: CASRRLYKQYF. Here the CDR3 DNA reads TGTGCCAGCCGGCGTCTCTACAAGCAGTACTTC.